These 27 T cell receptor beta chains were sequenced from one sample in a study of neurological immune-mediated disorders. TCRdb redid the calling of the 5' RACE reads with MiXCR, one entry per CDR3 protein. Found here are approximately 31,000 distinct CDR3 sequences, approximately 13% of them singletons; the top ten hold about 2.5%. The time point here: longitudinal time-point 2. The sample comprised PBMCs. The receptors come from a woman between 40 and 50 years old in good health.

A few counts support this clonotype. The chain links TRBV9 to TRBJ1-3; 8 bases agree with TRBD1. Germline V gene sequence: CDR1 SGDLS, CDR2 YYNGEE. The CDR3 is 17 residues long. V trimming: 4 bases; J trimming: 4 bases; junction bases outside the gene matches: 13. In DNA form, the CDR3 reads TGTGCCAGCAGCCCCCGGGCGCAGGGGGCTTCAGGAAACACCATATATTTT. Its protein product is CASSPRAQGASGNTIYF.

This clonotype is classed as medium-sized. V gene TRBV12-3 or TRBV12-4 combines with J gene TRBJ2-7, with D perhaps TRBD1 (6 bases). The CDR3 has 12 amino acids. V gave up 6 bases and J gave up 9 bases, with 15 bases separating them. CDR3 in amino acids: CASSPGPTGQYF. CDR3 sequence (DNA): TGTGCCAGCAGCCCTGGCCCGACAGGGCAGTACTTC.

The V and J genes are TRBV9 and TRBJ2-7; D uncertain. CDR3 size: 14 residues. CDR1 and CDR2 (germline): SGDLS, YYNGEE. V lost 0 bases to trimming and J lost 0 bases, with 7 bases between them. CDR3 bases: TGTGCCAGCAGCGTAGGGGTAAACTCCTACGAGCAGTACTTC. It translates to CASSVGVNSYEQYF.

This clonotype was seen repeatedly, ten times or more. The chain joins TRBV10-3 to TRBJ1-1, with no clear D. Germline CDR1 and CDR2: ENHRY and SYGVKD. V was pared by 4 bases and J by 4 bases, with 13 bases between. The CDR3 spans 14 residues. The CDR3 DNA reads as TGTGCCATCAGTGGATCCACCCTGCCCACTGAAGCTTTCTTT. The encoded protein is CAISGSTLPTEAFF.

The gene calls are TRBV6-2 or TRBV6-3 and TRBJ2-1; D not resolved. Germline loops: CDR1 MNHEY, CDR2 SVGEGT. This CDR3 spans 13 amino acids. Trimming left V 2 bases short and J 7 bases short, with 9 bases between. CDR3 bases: TGTGCCAGCAGTTACCAGGTGGTTAATGAGCAGTTCTTC. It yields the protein CASSYQVVNEQFF.

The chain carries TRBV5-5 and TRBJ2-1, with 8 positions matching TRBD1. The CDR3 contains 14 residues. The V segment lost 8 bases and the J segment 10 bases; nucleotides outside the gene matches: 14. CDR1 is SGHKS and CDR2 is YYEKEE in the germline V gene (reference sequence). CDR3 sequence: CASRPGQGRYEQFF. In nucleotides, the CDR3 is TGTGCCAGTAGACCCGGACAGGGACGATACGAGCAGTTCTTC.

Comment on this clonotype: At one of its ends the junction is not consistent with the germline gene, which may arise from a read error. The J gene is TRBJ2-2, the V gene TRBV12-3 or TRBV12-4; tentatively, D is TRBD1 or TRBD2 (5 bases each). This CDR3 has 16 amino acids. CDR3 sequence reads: CALPPHLTGTAGDLFF. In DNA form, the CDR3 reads TGTGCCTTACCTCCACACTTGACCGGGACGGCCGGGGATCTGTTTTTT.

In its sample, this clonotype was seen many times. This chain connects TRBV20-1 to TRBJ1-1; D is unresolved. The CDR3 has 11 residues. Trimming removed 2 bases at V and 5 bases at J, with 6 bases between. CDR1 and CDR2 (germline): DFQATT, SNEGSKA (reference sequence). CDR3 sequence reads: CSARMGTEAFF. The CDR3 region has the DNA TGCAGTGCTAGAATGGGGACTGAAGCTTTCTTT.

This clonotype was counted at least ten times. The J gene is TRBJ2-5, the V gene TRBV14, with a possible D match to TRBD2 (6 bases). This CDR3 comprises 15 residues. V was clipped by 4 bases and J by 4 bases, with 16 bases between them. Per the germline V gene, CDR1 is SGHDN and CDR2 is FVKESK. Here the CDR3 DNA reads TGTGCCAGCAGCCTTGGGACTGCTGGAGGAGAGACCCAGTACTTC. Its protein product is CASSLGTAGGETQYF.

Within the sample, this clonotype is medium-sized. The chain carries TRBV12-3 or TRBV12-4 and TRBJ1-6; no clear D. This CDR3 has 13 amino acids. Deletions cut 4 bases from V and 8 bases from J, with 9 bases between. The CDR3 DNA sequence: TGTGCCAGCAGTTACGGTCCGGATTCACCCCTCCACTTT. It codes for CASSYGPDSPLHF.

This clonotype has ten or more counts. CDR3 coding DNA: TGTGCCAGCAGCTTAGATGCCAGCGGGTTTAATACGCAGTATTTT. This codes for CASSLDASGFNTQYF. The rearrangement joins TRBV7-3 to TRBJ2-3; tentatively, D is TRBD2 (6 bases). The V end was cut by 2 bases, the J end by 7 bases, with 16 bases between. The germline V gene has CDR1 SGHTA and CDR2 FQGTGA. This CDR3 comprises 15 residues. Supplemented by reference TRBV7-3 and TRBJ2-3, the full variable domain reads GAGVSQTPSNKVTEKGKYVELRCDPISGHTALYWYRQSLGQGPEFLIYFQGTGAADDSGLPNDRFFAVRPEGSVSTLKIQRTERGDSAVYLCASSLDASGFNTQYFGPGTRLTVL.

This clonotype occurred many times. In DNA, the CDR3 is TGTGCCAGCAGCCACGTGGGGACAAGCTCCTACGAGCAGTACTTC. It is translated as CASSHVGTSSYEQYF. The chain carries TRBV3-1 and TRBJ2-7, with D possibly matching TRBD1 (6 bases). This CDR3 has 15 residues. Germline loops: CDR1 LGHDT, CDR2 YNNKEL (reference sequence). Trimming took 3 bases from V and 0 from J, leaving 12 bases between them.

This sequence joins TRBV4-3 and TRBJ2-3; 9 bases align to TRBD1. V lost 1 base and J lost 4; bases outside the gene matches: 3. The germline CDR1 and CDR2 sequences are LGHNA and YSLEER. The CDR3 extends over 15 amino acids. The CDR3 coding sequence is TGCGCCAGCAGCCAAGCGGGACAGGGTCCAGATACGCAGTATTTT. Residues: CASSQAGQGPDTQYF.

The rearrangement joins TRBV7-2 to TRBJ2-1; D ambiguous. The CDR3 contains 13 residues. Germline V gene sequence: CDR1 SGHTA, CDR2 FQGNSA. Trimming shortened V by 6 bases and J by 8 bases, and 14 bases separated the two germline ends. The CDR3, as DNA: TGTGCCAGCAGTGTTCAGTCCGGCGATGAGCAGTTCTTC. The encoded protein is CASSVQSGDEQFF.

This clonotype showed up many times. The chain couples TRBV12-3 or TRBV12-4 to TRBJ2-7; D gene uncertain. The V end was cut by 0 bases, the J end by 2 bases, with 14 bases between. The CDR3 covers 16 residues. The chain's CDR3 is CASSLASSSLAYEQYF. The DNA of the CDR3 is TGTGCCAGCAGTTTAGCGTCGTCCAGTCTAGCCTACGAGCAGTACTTC.

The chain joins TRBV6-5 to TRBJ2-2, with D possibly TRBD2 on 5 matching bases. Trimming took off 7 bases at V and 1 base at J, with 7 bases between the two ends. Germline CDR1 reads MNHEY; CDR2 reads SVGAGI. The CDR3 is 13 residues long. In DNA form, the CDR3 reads TGTGCCAGCACCCGGGGGAACACCGGGGAGCTGTTTTTT. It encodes CASTRGNTGELFF.

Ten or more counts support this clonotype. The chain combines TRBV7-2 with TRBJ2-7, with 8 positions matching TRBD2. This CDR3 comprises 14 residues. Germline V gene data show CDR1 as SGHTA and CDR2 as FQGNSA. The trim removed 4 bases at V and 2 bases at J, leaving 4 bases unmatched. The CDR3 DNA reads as TGTGCCAGCAGCTGGAGCGGGAGAACCTACGAGCAGTACTTC. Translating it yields CASSWSGRTYEQYF.

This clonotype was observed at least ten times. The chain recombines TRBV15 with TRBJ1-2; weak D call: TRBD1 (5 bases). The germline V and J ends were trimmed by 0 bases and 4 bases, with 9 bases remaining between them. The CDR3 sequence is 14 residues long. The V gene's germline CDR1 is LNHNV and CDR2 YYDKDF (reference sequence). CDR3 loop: CATSRDQGGYGYTF. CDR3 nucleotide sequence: TGTGCCACCAGCAGAGATCAGGGCGGCTATGGCTACACCTTC.

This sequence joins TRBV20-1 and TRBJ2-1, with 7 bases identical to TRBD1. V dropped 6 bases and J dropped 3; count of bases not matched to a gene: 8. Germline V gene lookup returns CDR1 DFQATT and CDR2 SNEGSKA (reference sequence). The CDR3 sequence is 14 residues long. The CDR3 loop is CSAMGQPNYNEQFF. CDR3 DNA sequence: TGCAGTGCGATGGGACAGCCAAACTACAATGAGCAGTTCTTC.

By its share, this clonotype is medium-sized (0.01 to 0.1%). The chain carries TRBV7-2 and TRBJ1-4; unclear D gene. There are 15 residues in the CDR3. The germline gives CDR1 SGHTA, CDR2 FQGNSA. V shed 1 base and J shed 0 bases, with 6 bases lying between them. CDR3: CASSLVGATNEKLFF. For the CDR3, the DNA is TGTGCCAGCAGCTTAGTCGGGGCAACTAATGAAAAACTGTTTTTT.

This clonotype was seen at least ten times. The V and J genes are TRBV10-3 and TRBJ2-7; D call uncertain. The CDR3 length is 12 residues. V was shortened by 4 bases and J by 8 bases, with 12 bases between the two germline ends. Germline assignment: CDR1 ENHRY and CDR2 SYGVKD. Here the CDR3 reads CAISAASNKQYF. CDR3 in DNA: TGTGCCATCAGTGCGGCCAGCAACAAGCAGTACTTC.

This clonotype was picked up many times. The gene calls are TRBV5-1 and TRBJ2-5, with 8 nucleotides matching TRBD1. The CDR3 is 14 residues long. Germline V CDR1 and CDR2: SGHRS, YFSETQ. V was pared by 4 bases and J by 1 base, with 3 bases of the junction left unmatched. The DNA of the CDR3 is TGCGCCAGCAGCGAAACAGGGGGCCAAGAGACCCAGTACTTC. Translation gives CASSETGGQETQYF.

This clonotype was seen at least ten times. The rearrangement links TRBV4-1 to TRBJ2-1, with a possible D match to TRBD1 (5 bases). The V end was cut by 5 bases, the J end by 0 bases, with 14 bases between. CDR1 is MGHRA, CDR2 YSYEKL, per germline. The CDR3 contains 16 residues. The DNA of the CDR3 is TGCGCCAGCAGCAAAGGACCAGGGTTCTCCTACAATGAGCAGTTCTTC. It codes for CASSKGPGFSYNEQFF.

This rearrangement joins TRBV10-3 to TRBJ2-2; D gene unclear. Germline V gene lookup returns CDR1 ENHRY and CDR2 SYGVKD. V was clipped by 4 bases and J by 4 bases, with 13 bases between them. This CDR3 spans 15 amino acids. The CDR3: CAISVGKSVTGELFF. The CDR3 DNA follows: TGTGCCATCAGTGTGGGGAAAAGCGTCACCGGGGAGCTGTTTTTT.

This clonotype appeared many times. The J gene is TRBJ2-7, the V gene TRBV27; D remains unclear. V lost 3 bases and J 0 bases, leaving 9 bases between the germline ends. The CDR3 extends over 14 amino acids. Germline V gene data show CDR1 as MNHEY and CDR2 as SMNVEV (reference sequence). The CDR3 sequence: CASSFNRNSYEQYF. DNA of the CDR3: TGTGCCAGCAGTTTCAACCGTAACTCCTACGAGCAGTACTTC.

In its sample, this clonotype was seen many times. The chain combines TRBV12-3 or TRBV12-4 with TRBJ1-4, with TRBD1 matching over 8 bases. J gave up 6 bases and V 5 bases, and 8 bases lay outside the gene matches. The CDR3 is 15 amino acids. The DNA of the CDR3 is TGTGCCAGCAGTCCCCGACAGGGGAGGGATGAAAAACTGTTTTTT. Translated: CASSPRQGRDEKLFF.

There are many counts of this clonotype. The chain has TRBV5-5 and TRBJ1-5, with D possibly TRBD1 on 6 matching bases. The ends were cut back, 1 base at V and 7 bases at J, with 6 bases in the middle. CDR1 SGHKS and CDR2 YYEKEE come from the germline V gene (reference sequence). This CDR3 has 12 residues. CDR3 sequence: CASSLQGQPQHF. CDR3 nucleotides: TGTGCCAGCAGCTTGCAGGGGCAGCCCCAGCATTTT.